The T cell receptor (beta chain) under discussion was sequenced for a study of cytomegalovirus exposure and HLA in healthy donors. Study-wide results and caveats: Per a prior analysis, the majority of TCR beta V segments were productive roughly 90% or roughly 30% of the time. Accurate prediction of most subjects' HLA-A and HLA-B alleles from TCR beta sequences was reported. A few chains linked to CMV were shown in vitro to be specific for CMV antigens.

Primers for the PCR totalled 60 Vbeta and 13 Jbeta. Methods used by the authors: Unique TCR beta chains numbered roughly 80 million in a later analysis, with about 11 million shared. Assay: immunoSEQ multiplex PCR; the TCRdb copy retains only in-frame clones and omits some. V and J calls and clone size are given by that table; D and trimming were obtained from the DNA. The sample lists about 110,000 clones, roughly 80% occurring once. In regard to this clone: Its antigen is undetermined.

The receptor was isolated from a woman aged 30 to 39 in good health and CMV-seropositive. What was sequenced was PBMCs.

The CDR3 sequence is CASGFIETQYF. In nucleotides, the CDR3 is TGTGCTAGTGGTTTTATAGAGACCCAGTACTTC. The chain has TRBV12-5 and TRBJ2-5; no firm D call. Trimming took off 3 bases at V and 4 bases at J, with 3 bases between the two ends. From germline, CDR1 is LGHNT and CDR2 FRNRAP. The CDR3 covers 11 residues.